The 5 T cell receptor beta chains presented below share a single source sample, sequenced in a study of cytomegalovirus exposure and HLA in healthy donors. TCRdb's copy holds only in-frame clones and misses some; the assay was immunoSEQ multiplex PCR. The table has approximately 97,000 clones, approximately 94% seen once; the top ten hold 0.89%. Specimen: PBMCs. These TCRs come from a woman between 18 and 29 years old in good health and CMV-seronegative.

This clone has only one observation. CDR3 residues: CASSLRLSSGANVLTF. CDR3 bases: TGTGCCAGCAGCCTTCGACTGAGCTCTGGGGCCAACGTCCTGACTTTC. This chain joins TRBV7-9 and TRBJ2-6; D unclear. From germline, CDR1 is SEHNR and CDR2 FQNEAQ (reference sequence). The CDR3 covers 16 residues. V was pared by 5 bases and J by 0 bases, with 11 bases between.

The rearrangement links TRBV6-1 to TRBJ2-6, with D hard to call. CDR3 length: 13 residues. Germline loops: CDR1 MNHNS, CDR2 SASEGT. V gave up 7 bases and J gave up 0 bases, with 4 bases separating them. The CDR3 sequence: CASIFSGANVLTF. The CDR3 nucleotides are TGTGCCAGCATCTTCTCTGGGGCCAACGTCCTGACTTTC.

This clone was picked up a small number of times. The V and J genes are TRBV18 and TRBJ2-1; D remains unclear. This CDR3 has 14 amino acids. Trimming cost V 4 bases and J 4 bases, with 11 bases left between them. Germline lookup yields CDR1 KGHSH and CDR2 LQKENI. The CDR3 region is CASSQGTNYNEQFF. The DNA for the CDR3 is TGTGCCAGCTCACAAGGTACTAATTACAATGAGCAGTTCTTC.

V and J are TRBV7-2 and TRBJ1-2; 9 bases line up with TRBD1. V shed 1 base, J shed 5 bases, and the junction held 5 bases outside the gene matches. The length of the CDR3 is 15 residues. Germline CDR1 is SGHTA and CDR2 is FQGNSA. The CDR3 nucleotides read TGTGCCAGCAGCTTAGGAATCGACAGGGGGTATGGCTACACCTTC. Amino acid sequence: CASSLGIDRGYGYTF.

CDR3 loop: CASKRGGSGIQNIQYF. The CDR3 DNA sequence: TGTGCCAGCAAACGAGGAGGTAGCGGGATCCAAAACATTCAGTACTTC. This chain connects TRBV5-5 to TRBJ2-4, with TRBD2 matching over 8 bases. Trimming took 6 bases from V and 5 from J; bases not matched to a gene: 13. Looked up from germline, CDR1 is SGHKS and CDR2 is YYEKEE (reference sequence). The CDR3 contains 16 residues.